A single sample is the source of the 15 T cell receptor beta chains below, sequenced in a study of post-analysis software for immune sequencing data. Findings and caveats of the study: TRBV segments more frequent in patients than in controls numbered roughly 5 and included TRBV5-6, TRBV5-1 and TRBV20-1.

These receptors lack a known antigen. Every TCR beta cDNA library bore unique molecular identifiers. TCRdb re-called the PCR reads through MiXCR, storing one row per CDR3 protein. The sample carries about 500,000 distinct CDR3 sequences, less than 45% recorded once. What was sequenced was blood. These receptors came from a girl between 10 and 17 years old with multiple sclerosis.

This chain links TRBV6-4 with TRBJ1-1; D unclear. The V end was cut by 2 bases, the J end by 0 bases, with 4 bases between. Looked up from germline, CDR1 is MRHNA and CDR2 is SNTAGT. The CDR3 has 13 residues. Written as DNA, the CDR3 is TGTGCCAGCAGTGACCGTATGAACACTGAAGCTTTCTTT. Translation gives CASSDRMNTEAFF.

This clonotype was counted a few times. The chain recombines TRBV14 with TRBJ2-4; D remains ambiguous. The V gene lost 4 bases and the J gene lost 6 bases, with 7 bases spanning the gap. The V gene's germline CDR1 is SGHDN and CDR2 FVKESK. This CDR3 spans 12 amino acids. Here the CDR3 DNA reads TGTGCCAGCAGCCCGACAAGAAACATTCAGTACTTC. Amino acid sequence: CASSPTRNIQYF.

V usage is TRBV24-1 and J usage is TRBJ2-1; D is uncertain. The CDR3 covers 15 residues. Per the germline V gene, CDR1 is KGHDR and CDR2 is SFDVKD. Trimming removed 2 bases at V and 2 bases at J, with 9 bases between. CDR3 region: CATSDYVTAYNEQFF. DNA of the CDR3: TGTGCCACCAGTGATTACGTCACCGCCTACAATGAGCAGTTCTTC.

Notes on this clonotype: The conserved phenylalanine or tryptophan is not found at the CDR3 terminus, so this likely reflects a read error. Written as DNA, the CDR3 is TGCGCCAGCAGCCAAGATCGGAAGGATGAGCAGTTCGTC. Protein: CASSQDRKDEQFV. The chain carries TRBV4-1 and TRBJ2-1; no clear D. V gave up 0 bases and J gave up 8 bases, with 8 bases separating them. This CDR3 spans 13 amino acids. Germline CDR1 reads MGHRA; CDR2 reads YSYEKL.

This chain connects TRBV27 to TRBJ2-1, with 13 bases that match TRBD2. The CDR3 extends over 16 amino acids. CDR1 is MNHEY, CDR2 SMNVEV, per germline (reference sequence). Unmatched junction bases numbered 6, after V lost 0 bases and J lost 10 bases. CDR3: CASSLSLAGGNAEQFF. The CDR3 DNA is TGTGCCAGCAGTTTATCACTAGCGGGAGGGAATGCCGAGCAGTTCTTC.

This chain connects TRBV5-1 to TRBJ2-1, with D maybe TRBD1 (6 bases). Germline CDR1 is SGHRS and CDR2 is YFSETQ. This CDR3 has 14 residues. Trimming stripped 5 bases from V and 8 bases from J, with 17 bases between. In nucleotides, the CDR3 is TGCGCCAGCAGACCGGGATCCCAGGGGCATGAGCAGTTCTTC. This codes for CASRPGSQGHEQFF.

The chain links TRBV28 to TRBJ1-2, with D perhaps matching TRBD1 (5 bases). The CDR3 spans 13 residues. V lost 8 bases and J 8 bases, leaving 18 bases between the germline ends. CDR1 MDHEN and CDR2 SYDVKM come from the germline V gene. The CDR3 sequence: CASELGGAGGYTF. DNA for the CDR3: TGTGCCAGCGAGTTGGGGGGTGCGGGGGGCTACACCTTC.

This clonotype was counted only a few times. This chain uses TRBV12-3 or TRBV12-4 with TRBJ2-1; TRBD2 matches 11 bases. The CDR3 sequence is 15 residues long. The J segment lost 7 bases and the V segment lost 6 bases, leaving 8 bases of the junction unmatched. The CDR3: CASRSLAGAGNEQFF. The CDR3 DNA reads TGTGCCAGCAGGTCACTAGCGGGAGCTGGGAATGAGCAGTTCTTC.

This chain joins TRBV7-2 and TRBJ2-1; TRBD2 is a possible D gene (5 bases). The germline CDR1 and CDR2 sequences are SGHTA and FQGNSA. The germline V and J ends were trimmed by 3 bases and 8 bases, with 14 bases remaining between them. CDR3 length: 14 amino acids. The CDR3 loop is CASSLQDFGYEQFF. CDR3 sequence (DNA): TGTGCCAGCAGCTTGCAGGACTTTGGCTATGAGCAGTTCTTC.

The chain is built from TRBV7-9 and TRBJ2-3; 10 bases fit TRBD1. The germline V gene has CDR1 SEHNR and CDR2 FQNEAQ (reference sequence). The V segment lost 4 bases and the J segment 3 bases; nucleotides outside the gene matches: 4. The CDR3 covers 15 residues. This chain's CDR3 is CASSYPGQGTDTQYF. The CDR3 region has the DNA TGTGCCAGCAGCTACCCGGGACAGGGGACAGATACGCAGTATTTT.

The chain joins TRBV7-2 to TRBJ1-2; 7 bases agree with TRBD1. This CDR3 has 14 amino acids. CDR1 is SGHTA, CDR2 FQGNSA, per germline. V gave up 6 bases and J gave up 4 bases; unmatched junction bases: 8. The CDR3 DNA sequence: TGTGCCAGCAGGGAGGGACAGCACAGCTATGGCTACACCTTC. Translating it yields CASREGQHSYGYTF.

This clonotype was detected once. The chain combines TRBV5-1 with TRBJ2-5, with 8 bases that match TRBD1. Per germline, CDR1 SGHRS and CDR2 YFSETQ. The CDR3 is 15 residues long. V lost 0 bases and J lost 7; bases outside the gene matches: 8. CDR3: CASSLAETGAGTQYF. The CDR3 region has the DNA TGCGCCAGCAGCTTGGCCGAGACAGGGGCAGGGACCCAGTACTTC.

This clonotype turned up a few times. This chain links TRBV4-1 with TRBJ2-4, with TRBD2 matching 10 bases. Germline CDR1 is MGHRA and CDR2 is YSYEKL. The V and J ends lost 4 bases and 13 bases, in that order; junction bases with no gene match: 25. The CDR3 contains 19 residues. CDR3 nucleotides: TGCGCCAGCAGCCTCACACCGGCTAGCGGGAGTTTTCCCTCTACGGAGCAGTACTTC. As protein: CASSLTPASGSFPSTEQYF.

This chain uses TRBV20-1 with TRBJ2-7; D is unresolved. Germline V CDR1 and CDR2: DFQATT, SNEGSKA (reference sequence). The CDR3 is made up of 11 amino acids. Trimming removed 7 bases at V and 0 bases at J, with 7 bases between. The CDR3 DNA is TGCAGTGAAGAGAGCTCCTACGAGCAGTACTTC. Translating gives CSEESSYEQYF.

The chain links TRBV10-3 to TRBJ1-5, with D maybe TRBD1 (5 bases). This CDR3 spans 17 amino acids. In germline, CDR1 is ENHRY, CDR2 SYGVKD. V shed 0 bases and J shed 0 bases, with 12 bases lying between them. Here the CDR3 DNA reads TGTGCCATCAGTGAGTCGGGGGGGGATATTAGCAATCAGCCCCAGCATTTT. Its protein is CAISESGGDISNQPQHF.